This record looks at one T cell receptor (beta chain) sequence and its context. Only in-frame clones appear in the TCRdb table, and some are missing; sequencing was by immunoSEQ multiplex PCR. The table shows roughly 40,000 clones, with 86% occurring only once. The entry originates in a study of blood T cell repertoires in COVID-19. Source material: peripheral blood. This receptor was obtained from a man between 65 and 85 years old with acute or convalescent COVID-19.

The CDR3 DNA sequence: TGTGCCAGCAGTGAACAGGGGGCGGACTATGGCTACACCTTC. Translation gives CASSEQGADYGYTF. V and J are TRBV28 and TRBJ1-2; 9 nucleotides align to TRBD1. This CDR3 has 14 amino acids. Germline V CDR1 and CDR2: MDHEN, SYDVKM. J gave up 3 bases and V 5 bases, and 4 bases lay outside the gene matches.